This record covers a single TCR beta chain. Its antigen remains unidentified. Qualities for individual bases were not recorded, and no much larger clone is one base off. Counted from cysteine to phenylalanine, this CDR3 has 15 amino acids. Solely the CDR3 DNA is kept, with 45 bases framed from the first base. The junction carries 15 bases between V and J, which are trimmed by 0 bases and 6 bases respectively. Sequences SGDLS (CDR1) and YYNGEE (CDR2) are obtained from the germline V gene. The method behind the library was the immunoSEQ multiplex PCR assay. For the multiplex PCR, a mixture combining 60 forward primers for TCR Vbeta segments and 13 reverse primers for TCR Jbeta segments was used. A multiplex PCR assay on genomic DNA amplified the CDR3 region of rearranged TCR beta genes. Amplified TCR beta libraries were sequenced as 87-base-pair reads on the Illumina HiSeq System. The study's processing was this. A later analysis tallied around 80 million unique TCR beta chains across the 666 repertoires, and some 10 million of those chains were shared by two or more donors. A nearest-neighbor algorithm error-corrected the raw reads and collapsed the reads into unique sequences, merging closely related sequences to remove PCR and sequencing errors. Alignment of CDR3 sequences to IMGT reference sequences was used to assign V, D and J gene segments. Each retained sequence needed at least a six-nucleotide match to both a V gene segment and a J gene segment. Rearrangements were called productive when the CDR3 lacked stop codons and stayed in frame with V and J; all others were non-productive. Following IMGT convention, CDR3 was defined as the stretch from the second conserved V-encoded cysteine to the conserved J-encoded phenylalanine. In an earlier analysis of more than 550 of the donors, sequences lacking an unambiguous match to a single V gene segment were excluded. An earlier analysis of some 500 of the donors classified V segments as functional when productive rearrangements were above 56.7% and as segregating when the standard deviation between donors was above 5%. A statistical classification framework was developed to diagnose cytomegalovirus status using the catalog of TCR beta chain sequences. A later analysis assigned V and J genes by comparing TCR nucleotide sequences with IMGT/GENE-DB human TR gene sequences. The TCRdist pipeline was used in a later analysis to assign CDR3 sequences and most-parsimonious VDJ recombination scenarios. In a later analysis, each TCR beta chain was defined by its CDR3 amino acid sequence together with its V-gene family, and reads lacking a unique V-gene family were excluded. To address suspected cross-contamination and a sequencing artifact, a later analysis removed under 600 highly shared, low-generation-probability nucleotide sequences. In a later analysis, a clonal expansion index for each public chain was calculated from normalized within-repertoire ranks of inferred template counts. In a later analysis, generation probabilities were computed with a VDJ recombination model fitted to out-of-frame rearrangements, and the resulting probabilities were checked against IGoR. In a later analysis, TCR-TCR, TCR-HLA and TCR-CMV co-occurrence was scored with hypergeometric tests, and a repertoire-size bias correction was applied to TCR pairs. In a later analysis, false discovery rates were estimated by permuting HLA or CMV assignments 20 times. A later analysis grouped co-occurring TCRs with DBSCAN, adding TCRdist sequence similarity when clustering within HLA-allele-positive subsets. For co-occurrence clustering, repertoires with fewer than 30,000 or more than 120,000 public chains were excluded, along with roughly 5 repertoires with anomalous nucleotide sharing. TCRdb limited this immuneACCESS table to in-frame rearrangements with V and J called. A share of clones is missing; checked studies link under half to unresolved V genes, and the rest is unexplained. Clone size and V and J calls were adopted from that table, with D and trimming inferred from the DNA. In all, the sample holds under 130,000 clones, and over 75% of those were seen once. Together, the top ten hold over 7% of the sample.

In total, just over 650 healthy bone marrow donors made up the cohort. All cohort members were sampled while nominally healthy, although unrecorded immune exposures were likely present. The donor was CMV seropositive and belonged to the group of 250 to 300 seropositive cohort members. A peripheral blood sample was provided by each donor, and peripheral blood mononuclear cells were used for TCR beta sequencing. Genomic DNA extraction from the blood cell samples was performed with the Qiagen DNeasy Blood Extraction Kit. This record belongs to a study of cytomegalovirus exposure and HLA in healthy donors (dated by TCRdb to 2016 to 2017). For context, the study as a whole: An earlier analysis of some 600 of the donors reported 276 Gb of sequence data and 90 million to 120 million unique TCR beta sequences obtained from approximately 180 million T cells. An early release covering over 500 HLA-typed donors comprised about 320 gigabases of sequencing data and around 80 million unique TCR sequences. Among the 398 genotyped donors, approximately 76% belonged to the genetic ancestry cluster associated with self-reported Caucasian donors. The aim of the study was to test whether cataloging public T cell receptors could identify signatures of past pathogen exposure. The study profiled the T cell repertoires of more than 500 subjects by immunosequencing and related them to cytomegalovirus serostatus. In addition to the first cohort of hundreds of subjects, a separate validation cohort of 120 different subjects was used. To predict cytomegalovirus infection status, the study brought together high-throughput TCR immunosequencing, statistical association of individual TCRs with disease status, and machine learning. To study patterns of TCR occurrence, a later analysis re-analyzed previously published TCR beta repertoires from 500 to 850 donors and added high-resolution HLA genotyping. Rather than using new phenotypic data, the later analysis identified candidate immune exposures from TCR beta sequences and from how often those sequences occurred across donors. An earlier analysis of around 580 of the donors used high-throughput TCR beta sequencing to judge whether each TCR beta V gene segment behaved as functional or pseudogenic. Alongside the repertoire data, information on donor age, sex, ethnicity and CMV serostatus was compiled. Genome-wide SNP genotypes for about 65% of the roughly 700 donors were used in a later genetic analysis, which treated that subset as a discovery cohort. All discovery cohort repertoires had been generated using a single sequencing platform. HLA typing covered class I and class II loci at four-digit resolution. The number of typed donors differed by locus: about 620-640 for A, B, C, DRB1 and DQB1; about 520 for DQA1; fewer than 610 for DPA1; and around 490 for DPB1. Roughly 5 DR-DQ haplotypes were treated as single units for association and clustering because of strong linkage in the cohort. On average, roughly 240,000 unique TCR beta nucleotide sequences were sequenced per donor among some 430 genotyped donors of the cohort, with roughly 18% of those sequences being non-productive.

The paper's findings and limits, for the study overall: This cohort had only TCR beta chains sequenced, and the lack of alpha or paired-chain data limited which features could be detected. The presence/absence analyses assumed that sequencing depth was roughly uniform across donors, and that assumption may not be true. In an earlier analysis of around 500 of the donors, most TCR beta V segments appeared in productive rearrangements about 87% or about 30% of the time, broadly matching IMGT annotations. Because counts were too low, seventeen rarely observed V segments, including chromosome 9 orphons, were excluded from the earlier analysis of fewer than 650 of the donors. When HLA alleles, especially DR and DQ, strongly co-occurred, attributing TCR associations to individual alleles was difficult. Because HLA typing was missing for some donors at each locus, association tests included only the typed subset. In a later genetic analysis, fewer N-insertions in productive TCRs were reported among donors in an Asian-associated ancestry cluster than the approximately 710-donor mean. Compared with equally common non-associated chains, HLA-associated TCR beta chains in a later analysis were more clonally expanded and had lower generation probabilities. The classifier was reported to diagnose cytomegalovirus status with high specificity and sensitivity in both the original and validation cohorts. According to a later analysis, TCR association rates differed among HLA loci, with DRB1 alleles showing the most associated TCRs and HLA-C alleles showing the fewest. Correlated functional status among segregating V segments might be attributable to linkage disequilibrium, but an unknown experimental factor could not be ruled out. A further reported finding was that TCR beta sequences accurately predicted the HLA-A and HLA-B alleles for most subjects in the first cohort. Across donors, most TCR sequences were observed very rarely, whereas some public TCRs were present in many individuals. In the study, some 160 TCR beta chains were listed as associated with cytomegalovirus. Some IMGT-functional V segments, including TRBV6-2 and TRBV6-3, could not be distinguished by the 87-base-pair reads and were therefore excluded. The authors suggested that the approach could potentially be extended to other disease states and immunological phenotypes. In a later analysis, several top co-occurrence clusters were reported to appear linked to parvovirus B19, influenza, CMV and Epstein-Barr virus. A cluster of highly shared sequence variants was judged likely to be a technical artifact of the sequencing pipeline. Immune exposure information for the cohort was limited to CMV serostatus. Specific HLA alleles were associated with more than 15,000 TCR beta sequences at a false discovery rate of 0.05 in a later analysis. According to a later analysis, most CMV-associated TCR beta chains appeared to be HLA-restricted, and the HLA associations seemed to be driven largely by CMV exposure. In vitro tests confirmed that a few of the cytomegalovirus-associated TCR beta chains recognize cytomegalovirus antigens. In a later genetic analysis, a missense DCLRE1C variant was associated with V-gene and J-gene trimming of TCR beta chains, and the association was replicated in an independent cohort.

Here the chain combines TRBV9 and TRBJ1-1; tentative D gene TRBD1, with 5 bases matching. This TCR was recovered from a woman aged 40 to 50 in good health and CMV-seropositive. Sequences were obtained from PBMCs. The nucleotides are TGTGCCAGCAGCGTAGGAGAGGTGGGGCTCTCTGAAGCTTTCTTT. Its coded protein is CASSVGEVGLSEAFF.